This T cell receptor beta chain emerged from a study of response to subunit inactivated influenza vaccine listed by TCRdb under 2018. The study in broad terms: Deep quantitative T cell receptor repertoire profiling was used in the study to track responses to a trivalent subunit inactivated influenza vaccine. The paper's findings and limits, for the study overall: According to the authors, only a limited number of new T cells may be recruited by each seasonal influenza vaccination.

Looking up the germline V gene yields CDR1 SGHVS and CDR2 FQNEAQ. Spanning cysteine to phenylalanine, the CDR3 consists of 13 amino acids. The only DNA kept is the CDR3, 39 bases in frame from the first base. V sheds 5 bases and J sheds 10 bases, leaving 12 bases between their ends. Library preparation employed RT-PCR. The run used an Illumina HiSeq 2500. TCRdb cleaned the public reads at Q25 with fastp, built clones with MiXCR and kept in-frame beta chains. Rows with a matching CDR3 protein are joined into one entry that keeps the most common DNA and genes. The sample table lists hundreds of thousands of distinct CDR3 sequences, approximately 17% of them with a count of one. Roughly a tenth of the sample is taken by the ten largest. About this clonotype: Its binding antigen is unknown. It has no much larger one-base neighbor in the sample; base qualities were not kept.

The clonotype originates from a man aged 50 to 60 who received an inactivated influenza vaccine. Donor details come from another sample of the same person, matched by shared clones. The sequenced sample was PBMCs from blood, obtained 4 to 6 days after vaccination. This chain is built from TRBV7-8 and TRBJ1-6, and perhaps TRBD1 as D gene, on 6 matching bases. The DNA reads as follows: TGTGCCAGCAGCCGAGGGGGTCTCTCACCCCTCCACTTT. It specifies CASSRGGLSPLHF.